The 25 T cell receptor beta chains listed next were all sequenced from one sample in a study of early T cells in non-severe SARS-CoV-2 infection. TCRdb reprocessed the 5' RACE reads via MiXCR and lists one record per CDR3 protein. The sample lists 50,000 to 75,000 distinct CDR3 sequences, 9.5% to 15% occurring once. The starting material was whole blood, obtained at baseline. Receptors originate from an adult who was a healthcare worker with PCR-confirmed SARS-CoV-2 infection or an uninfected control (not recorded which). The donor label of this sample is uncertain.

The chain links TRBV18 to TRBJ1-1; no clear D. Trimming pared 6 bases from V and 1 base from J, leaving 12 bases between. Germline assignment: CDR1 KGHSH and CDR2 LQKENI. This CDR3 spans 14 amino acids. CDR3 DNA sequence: TGTGCCAGCTCCTTCGTGGAGGGGAACACTGAAGCTTTCTTT. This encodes CASSFVEGNTEAFF.

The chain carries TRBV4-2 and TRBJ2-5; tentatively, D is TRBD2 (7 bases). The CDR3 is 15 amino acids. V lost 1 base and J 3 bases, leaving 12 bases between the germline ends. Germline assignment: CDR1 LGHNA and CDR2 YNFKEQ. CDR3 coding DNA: TGTGCCAGCAGCCAAGCGGGGGGCCGGGAAGAGACCCAGTACTTC. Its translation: CASSQAGGREETQYF.

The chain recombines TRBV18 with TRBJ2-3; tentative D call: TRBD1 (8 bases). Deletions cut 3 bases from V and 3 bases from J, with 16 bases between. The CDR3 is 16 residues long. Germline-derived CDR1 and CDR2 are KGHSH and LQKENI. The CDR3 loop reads CASSPSNRGGTDTQYF. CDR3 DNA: TGTGCCAGCTCACCTTCAAACAGGGGGGGAACAGATACGCAGTATTTT.

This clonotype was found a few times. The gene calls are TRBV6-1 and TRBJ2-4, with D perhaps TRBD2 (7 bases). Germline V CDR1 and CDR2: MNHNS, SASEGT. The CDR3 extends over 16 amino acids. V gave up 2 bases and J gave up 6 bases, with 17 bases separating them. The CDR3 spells CASSELRGGSGNIQYF. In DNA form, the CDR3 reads TGTGCCAGCAGTGAATTGAGGGGGGGCAGCGGAAACATTCAGTACTTC.

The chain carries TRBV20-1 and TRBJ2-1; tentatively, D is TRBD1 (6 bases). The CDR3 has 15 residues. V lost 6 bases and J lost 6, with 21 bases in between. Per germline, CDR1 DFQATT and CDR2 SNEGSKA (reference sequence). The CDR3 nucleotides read TGCAGTGCAAATACACACAGGGTGCCCCTCAATGAGCAGTTCTTC. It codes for CSANTHRVPLNEQFF.

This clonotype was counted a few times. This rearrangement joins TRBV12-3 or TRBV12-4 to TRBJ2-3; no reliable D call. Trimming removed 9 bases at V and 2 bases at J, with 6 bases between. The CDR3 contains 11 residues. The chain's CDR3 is CASKTTDTQYF. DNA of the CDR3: TGTGCCAGTAAAACCACAGATACGCAGTATTTT.

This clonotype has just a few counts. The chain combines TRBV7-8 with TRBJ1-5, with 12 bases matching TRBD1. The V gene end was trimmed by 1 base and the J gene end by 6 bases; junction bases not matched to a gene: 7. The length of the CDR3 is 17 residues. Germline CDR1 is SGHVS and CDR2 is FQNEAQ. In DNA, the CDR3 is TGTGCCAGCAGCTTAGGCTCCGGGACAGGGGGCGGTCAGCCCCAGCATTTT. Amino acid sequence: CASSLGSGTGGGQPQHF.

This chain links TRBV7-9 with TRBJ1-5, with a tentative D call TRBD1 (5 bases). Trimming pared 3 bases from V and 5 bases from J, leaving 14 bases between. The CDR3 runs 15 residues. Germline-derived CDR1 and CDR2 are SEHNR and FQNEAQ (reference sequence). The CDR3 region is CASSFAREVDQPQHF. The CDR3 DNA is TGTGCCAGCAGCTTCGCCAGGGAAGTTGATCAGCCCCAGCATTTT.

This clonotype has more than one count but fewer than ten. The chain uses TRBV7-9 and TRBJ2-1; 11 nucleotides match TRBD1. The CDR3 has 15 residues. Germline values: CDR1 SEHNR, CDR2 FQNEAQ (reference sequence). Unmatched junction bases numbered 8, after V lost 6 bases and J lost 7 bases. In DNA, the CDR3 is TGTGCCAGCAGAACCGGGACAGGGGGTTTGAATGAGCAGTTCTTC. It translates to CASRTGTGGLNEQFF. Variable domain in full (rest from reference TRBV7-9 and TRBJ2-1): DTGVSQNPRHKITKRGQNVTFRCDPISEHNRLYWYRQTLGQGPEFLTYFQNEAQLEKSRLLSDRFSAERPKGSFSTLEIQRTEQGDSAMYLCASRTGTGGLNEQFFGPGTRLTVL.

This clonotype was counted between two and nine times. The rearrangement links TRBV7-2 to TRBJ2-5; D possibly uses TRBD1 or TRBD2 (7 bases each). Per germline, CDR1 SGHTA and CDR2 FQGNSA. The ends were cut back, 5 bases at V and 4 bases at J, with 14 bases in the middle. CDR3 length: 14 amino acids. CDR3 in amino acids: CASSPRGGRETQYF. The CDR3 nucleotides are TGTGCCAGCAGCCCCAGGGGGGGGCGAGAGACCCAGTACTTC.

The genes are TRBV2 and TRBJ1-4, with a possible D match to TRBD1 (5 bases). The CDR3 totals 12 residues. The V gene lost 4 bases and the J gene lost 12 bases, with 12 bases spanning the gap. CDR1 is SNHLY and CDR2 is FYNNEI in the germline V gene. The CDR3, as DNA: TGTGCCAGCAGTGTTCAGGGACCCGAACTGTTTTTT. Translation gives CASSVQGPELFF.

CDR3 sequence: CASSIVAGEAETQYF. The CDR3 DNA reads TGTGCCAGTAGTATAGTAGCGGGGGAAGCAGAGACCCAGTACTTC. The chain couples TRBV19 to TRBJ2-5, with TRBD2 identical over 9 bases. V was pared by 1 base and J by 4 bases, with 4 bases of the junction left unmatched. This CDR3 region has 15 residues. Germline assignment: CDR1 LNHDA and CDR2 SQIVND (reference sequence). Supplemented by reference TRBV19 and TRBJ2-5, the full variable domain reads DGGITQSPKYLFRKEGQNVTLSCEQNLNHDAMYWYRQDPGQGLRLIYYSQIVNDFQKGDIAEGYSVSREKKESFPLTVTSAQKNPTAFYLCASSIVAGEAETQYFGPGTRLLVL.

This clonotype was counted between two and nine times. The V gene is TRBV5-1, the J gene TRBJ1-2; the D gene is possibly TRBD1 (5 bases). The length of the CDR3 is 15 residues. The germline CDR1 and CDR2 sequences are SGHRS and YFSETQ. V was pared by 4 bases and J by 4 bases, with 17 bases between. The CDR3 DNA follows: TGCGCCAGCAGCCCGGGACGCCTATCTTTCTATGGCTACACCTTC. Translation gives CASSPGRLSFYGYTF.

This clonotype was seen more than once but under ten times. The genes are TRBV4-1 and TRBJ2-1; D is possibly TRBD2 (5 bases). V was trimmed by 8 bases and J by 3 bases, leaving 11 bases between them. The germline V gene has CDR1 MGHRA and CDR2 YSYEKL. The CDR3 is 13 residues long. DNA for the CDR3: TGCGCCAGCGCACGGGATCTCTACAATGAGCAGTTCTTC. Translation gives CASARDLYNEQFF.

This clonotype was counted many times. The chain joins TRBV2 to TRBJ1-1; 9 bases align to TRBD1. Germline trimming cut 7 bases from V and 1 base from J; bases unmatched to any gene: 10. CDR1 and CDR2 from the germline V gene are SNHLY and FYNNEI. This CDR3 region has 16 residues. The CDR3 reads CASKPLRTGENTEAFF. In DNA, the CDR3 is TGTGCCAGCAAACCCCTTAGGACAGGGGAGAACACTGAAGCTTTCTTT.

As DNA, the CDR3 is TGTGCCAGCATACAAGTAGGCCCTAGGGGCTACAATGAGCAGTTCTTC. It translates to CASIQVGPRGYNEQFF. This chain links TRBV6-5 with TRBJ2-1, with TRBD1 as a possible D gene (5 bases). CDR1 MNHEY and CDR2 SVGAGI come from the germline V gene. The CDR3 runs to 16 residues. V was trimmed by 7 bases and J by 3 bases, leaving 19 bases between them.

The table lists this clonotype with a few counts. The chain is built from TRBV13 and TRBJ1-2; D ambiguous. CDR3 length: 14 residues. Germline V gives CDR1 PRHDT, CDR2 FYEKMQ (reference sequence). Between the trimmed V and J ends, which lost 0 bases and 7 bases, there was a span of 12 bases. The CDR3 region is CASSLGMSSLGYTF. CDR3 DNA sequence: TGTGCCAGCAGCTTAGGGATGTCTTCTCTTGGCTACACCTTC.

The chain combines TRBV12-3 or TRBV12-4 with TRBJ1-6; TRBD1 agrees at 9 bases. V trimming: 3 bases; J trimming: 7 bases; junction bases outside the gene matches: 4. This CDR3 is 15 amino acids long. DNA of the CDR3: TGTGCCAGCAGTTTTTTACAGGGGGCAAATTCACCCCTCCACTTT. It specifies CASSFLQGANSPLHF.

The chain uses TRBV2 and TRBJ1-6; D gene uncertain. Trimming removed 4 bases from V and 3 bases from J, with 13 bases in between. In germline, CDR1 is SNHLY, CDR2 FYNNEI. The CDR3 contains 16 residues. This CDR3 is CASSALSGNYNSPLHF. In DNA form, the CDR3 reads TGTGCCAGCAGTGCTCTCTCCGGGAACTATAATTCACCCCTCCACTTT.

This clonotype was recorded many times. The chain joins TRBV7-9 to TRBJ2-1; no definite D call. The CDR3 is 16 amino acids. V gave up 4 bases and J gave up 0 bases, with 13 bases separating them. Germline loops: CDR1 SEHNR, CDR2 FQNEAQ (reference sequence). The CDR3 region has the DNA TGTGCCAGCAGCTCGACCCCAAAGAGCTCCTACAATGAGCAGTTCTTC. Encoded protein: CASSSTPKSSYNEQFF.

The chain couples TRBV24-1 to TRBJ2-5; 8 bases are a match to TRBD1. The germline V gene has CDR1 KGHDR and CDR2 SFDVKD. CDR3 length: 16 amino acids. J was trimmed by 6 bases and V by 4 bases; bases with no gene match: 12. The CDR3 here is CATSETTGDFGKTQYF. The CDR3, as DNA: TGTGCCACCAGTGAGACGACAGGGGATTTTGGAAAGACCCAGTACTTC.

CDR3: CASSGRPTGFEQYV. CDR3 bases: TGTGCCAGCAGCGGCAGACCGACAGGTTTCGAGCAGTACGTC. The chain carries TRBV5-8 and TRBJ2-7, with D perhaps matching TRBD1 (6 bases). Germline lookup yields CDR1 SGHTS and CDR2 YDEGEE. CDR3 length: 14 amino acids. The ends were cut back, 4 bases at V and 6 bases at J, with 17 bases in the middle.

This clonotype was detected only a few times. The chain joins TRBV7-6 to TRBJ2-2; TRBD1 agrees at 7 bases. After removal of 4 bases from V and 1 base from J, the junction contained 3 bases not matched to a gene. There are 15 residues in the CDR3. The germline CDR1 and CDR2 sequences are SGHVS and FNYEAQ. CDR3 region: CASSYRQGNTGELFF. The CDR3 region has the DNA TGTGCCAGCAGCTATAGACAGGGGAACACCGGGGAGCTGTTTTTT.

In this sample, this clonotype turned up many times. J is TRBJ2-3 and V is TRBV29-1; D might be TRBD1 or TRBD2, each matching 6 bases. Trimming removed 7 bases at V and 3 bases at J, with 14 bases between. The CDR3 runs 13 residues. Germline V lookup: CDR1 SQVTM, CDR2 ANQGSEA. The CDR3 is CSGGGQGTDTQYF. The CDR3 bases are TGCAGCGGTGGGGGGCAGGGTACAGATACGCAGTATTTT.

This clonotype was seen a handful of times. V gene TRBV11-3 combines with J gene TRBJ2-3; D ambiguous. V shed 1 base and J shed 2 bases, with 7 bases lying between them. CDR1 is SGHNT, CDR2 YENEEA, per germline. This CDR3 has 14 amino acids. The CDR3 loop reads CASSLGTNTDTQYF. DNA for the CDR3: TGTGCCAGCAGCTTAGGGACCAACACAGATACGCAGTATTTT. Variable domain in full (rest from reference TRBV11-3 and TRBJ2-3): EAGVVQSPRYKIIEKKQPVAFWCNPISGHNTLYWYLQNLGQGPELLIRYENEEAVDDSQLPKDRFSAERLKGVDSTLKIQPAELGDSAVYLCASSLGTNTDTQYFGPGTRLTVL.